The clone carrying this T cell receptor (beta chain) showed up just a few times. Its specificity is not known. TCR beta libraries were prepared from cDNA with unique molecular identifiers. There were about 1 to 10 million T cells, and 400,000 to 650,000 cDNA molecules came from them. TCRdb redid the calling of the PCR reads with MiXCR, one entry per CDR3 protein. The sample holds hundreds of thousands of distinct CDR3 sequences, under 70% seen once. This entry comes from a study of post-analysis software for immune sequencing data. Whole-study findings and limits: TRBV5-6, TRBV5-1 and TRBV20-1 belonged to a set of roughly 5 TRBV segments that were more frequent in patients than controls. Versus controls, multiple sclerosis patients showed significantly lower diversity (normalized Chao1). With F measure, samples from one preparation batch clustered together strongly.

The CDR3 has 11 amino acids. Germline V gene sequence: CDR1 DFQATT, CDR2 SNEGSKA (reference sequence). The chain couples TRBV20-1 to TRBJ2-5, with D perhaps given as TRBD1 or TRBD2 (7 bases each). The J call may be faulty, since TRBJ2-7 better matches the DNA end. The clonotype was recovered from a girl aged 5-17 years with multiple sclerosis. Sequenced material: blood. This chain's CDR3 is CSAGRGREQYF. The CDR3 region has the DNA TGCAGTGCTGGGAGGGGGCGCGAGCAGTACTTC.